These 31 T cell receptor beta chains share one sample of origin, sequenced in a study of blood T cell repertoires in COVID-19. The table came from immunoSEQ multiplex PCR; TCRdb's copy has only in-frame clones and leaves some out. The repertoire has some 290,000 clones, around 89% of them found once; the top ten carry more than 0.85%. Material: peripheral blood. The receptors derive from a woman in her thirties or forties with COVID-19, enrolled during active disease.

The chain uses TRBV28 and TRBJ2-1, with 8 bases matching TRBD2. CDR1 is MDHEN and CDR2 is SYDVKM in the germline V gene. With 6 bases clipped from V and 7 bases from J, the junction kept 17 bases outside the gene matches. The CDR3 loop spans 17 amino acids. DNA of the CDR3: TGTGCCAGCAGCATCACGAGCGGGAGAAGAATACGGAATGAGCAGTTCTTC. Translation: CASSITSGRRIRNEQFF.

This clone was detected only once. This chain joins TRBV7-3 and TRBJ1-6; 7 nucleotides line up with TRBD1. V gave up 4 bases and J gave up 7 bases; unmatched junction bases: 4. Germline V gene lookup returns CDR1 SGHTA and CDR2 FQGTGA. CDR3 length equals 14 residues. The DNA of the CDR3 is TGTGCCAGCAGCTCGGGACAGCCAAATTCACCCCTCCACTTT. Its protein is CASSSGQPNSPLHF. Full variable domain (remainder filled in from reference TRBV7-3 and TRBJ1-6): GAGVSQTPSNKVTEKGKYVELRCDPISGHTALYWYRQSLGQGPEFLIYFQGTGAADDSGLPNDRFFAVRPEGSVSTLKIQRTERGDSAVYLCASSSGQPNSPLHFGNGTRLTVT.

CDR3 nucleotide sequence: TGCGCCAGCAGCCAAGATCGACAGGGGTTCTCTGGAAACACCATATATTTT. Translation gives CASSQDRQGFSGNTIYF. The rearrangement uses TRBV4-3 and TRBJ1-3; TRBD1 aligns across 8 bases. The junction had 4 bases not matched to a gene; V was cut back by 0 bases and J by 0 bases. The V gene's germline CDR1 is LGHNA and CDR2 YSLEER. The CDR3 contains 17 residues.

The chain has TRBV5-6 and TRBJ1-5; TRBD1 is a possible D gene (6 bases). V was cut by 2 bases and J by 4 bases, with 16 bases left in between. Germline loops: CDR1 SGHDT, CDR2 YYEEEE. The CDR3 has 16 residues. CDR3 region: CASSFKGGSFNQPQHF. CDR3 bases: TGTGCCAGCAGCTTTAAGGGGGGGTCCTTTAATCAGCCCCAGCATTTT.

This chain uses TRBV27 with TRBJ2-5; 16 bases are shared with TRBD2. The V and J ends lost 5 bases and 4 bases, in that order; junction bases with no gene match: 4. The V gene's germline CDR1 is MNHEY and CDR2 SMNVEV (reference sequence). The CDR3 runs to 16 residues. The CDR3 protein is CASSQGLAGGPETQYF. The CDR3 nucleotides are TGTGCCAGCAGTCAGGGACTAGCGGGAGGGCCAGAGACCCAGTACTTC.

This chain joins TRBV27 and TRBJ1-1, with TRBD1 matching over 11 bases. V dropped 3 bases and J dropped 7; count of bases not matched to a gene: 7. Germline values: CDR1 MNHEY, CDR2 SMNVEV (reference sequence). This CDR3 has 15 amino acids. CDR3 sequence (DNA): TGTGCCAGCAGTTTGGACAGGGGGCTTTTCAATGAAGCTTTCTTT. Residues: CASSLDRGLFNEAFF.

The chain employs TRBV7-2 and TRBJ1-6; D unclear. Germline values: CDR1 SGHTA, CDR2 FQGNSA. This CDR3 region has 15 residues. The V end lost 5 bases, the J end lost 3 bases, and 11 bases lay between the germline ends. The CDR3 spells CASSPHIYYNSPLHF. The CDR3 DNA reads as TGTGCCAGCAGCCCCCACATATACTATAATTCACCCCTCCACTTT.

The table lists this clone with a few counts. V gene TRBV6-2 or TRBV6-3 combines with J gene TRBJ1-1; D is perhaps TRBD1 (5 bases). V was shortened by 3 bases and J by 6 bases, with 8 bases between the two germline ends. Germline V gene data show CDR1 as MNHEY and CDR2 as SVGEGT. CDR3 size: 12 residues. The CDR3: CASSYWGAEAFF. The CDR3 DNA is TGTGCCAGCAGTTATTGGGGGGCTGAAGCTTTCTTT.

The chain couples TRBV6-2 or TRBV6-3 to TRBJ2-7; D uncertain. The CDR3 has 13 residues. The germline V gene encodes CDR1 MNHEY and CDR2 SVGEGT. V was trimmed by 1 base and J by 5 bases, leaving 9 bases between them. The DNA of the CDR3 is TGTGCCAGCAGTTACTTTCCGGGTAACGAGCAGTACTTC. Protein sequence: CASSYFPGNEQYF.

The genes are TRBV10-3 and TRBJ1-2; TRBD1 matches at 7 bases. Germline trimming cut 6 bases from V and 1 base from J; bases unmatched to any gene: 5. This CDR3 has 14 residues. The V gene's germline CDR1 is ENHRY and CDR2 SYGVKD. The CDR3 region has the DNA TGTGCCATCAGGCGACAGGGCGATAACTATGGCTACACCTTC. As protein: CAIRRQGDNYGYTF.

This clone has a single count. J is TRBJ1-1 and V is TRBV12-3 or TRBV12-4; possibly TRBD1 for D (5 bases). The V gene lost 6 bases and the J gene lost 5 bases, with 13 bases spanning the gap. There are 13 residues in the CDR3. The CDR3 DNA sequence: TGTGCCAGCAGGGGAACCCCAGGGACTGAAGCTTTCTTT. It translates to CASRGTPGTEAFF.

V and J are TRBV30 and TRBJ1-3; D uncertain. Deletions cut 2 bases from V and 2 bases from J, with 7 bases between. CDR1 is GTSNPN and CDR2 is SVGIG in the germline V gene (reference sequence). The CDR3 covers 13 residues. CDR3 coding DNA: TGTGCCTGGAGTACGATAGCTGGAAACACCATATATTTT. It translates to CAWSTIAGNTIYF. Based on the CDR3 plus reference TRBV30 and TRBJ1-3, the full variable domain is SQTIHQWPATLVQPVGSPLSLECTVEGTSNPNLYWYRQAAGRGLQLLFYSVGIGQISSEVPQNLSASRPQDRQFILSSKKLLLSDSGFYLCAWSTIAGNTIYFGEGSWLTVV.

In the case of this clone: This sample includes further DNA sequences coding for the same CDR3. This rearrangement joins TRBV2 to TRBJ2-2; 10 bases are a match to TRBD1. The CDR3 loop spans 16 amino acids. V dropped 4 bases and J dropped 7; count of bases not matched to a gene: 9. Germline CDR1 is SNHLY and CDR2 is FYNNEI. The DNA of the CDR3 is TGTGCCAGCAGTGCCCCGGGACAGGGGCGAAACGGGGAGCTGTTTTTT. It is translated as CASSAPGQGRNGELFF.

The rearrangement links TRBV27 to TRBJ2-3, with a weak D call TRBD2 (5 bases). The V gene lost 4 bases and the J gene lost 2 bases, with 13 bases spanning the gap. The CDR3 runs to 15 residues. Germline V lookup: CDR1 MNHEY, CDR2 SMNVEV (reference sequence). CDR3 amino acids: CASSSPPGYTDTQYF. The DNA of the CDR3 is TGTGCCAGCAGTTCCCCACCGGGGTACACAGATACGCAGTATTTT.

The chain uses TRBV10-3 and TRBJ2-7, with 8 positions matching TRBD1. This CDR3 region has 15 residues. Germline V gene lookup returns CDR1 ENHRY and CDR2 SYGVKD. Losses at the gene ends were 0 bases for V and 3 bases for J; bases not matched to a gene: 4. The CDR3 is CAISESRDRSYEQYF. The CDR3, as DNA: TGTGCCATCAGTGAGTCCCGGGACAGGAGCTACGAGCAGTACTTC.

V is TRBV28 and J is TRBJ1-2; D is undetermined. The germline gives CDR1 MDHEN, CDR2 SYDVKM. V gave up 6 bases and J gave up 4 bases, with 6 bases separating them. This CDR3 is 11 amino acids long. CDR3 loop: CASSYTYGYTF. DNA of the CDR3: TGTGCCAGCAGCTATACCTATGGCTACACCTTC.

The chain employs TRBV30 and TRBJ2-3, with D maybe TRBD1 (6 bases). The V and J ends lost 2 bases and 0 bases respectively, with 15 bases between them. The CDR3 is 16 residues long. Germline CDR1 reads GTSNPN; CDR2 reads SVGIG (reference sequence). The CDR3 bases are TGTGCCTGGAGTTTCGGGACACTTCTTAGCACAGATACGCAGTATTTT. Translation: CAWSFGTLLSTDTQYF.

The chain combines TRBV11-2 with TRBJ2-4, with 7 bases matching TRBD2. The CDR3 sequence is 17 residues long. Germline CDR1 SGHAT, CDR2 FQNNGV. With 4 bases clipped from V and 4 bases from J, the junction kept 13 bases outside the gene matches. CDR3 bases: TGTGCCAGCAGCTCCCCCGGTCTAGCGGACCTAAAAAACATTCAGTACTTC. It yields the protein CASSSPGLADLKNIQYF.

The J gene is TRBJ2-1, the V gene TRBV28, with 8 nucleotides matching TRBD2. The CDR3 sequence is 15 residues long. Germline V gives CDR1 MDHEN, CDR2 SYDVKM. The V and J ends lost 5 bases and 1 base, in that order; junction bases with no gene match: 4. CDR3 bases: TGTGCCAGCAGTGTTAGCGGGGTATCCTACAATGAGCAGTTCTTC. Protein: CASSVSGVSYNEQFF. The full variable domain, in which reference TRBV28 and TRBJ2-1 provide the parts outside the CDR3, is DVKVTQSSRYLVKRTGEKVFLECVQDMDHENMFWYRQDPGLGLRLIYFSYDVKMKEKGDIPEGYSVSREKKERFSLILESASTNQTSMYLCASSVSGVSYNEQFFGPGTRLTVL.

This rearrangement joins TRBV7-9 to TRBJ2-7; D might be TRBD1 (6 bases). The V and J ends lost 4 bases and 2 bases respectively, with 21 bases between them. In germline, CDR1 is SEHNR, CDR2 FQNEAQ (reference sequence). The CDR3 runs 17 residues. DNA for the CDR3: TGTGCCAGCAGCTCACTTATCACAGGGCGACCCACCTACGAGCAGTACTTC. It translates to CASSSLITGRPTYEQYF.

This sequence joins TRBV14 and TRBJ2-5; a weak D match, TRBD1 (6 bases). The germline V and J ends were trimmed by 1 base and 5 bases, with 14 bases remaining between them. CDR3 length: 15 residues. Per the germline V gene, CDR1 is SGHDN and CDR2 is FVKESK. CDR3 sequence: CASSQGPGVWETQYF. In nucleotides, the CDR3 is TGTGCCAGCAGCCAAGGGCCAGGGGTTTGGGAGACCCAGTACTTC.

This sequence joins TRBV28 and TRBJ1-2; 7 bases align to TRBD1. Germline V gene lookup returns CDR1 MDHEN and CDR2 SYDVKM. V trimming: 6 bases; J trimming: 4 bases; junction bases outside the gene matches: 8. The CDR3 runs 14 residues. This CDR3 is CASRSGTAGYGYTF. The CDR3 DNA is TGTGCCAGCAGATCCGGGACAGCTGGCTATGGCTACACCTTC.

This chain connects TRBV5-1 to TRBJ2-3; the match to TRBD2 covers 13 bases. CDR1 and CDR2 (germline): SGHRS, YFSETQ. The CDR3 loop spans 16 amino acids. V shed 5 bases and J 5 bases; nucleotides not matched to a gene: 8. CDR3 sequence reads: CASSLGTSGTQDTQYF. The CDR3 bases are TGCGCCAGCAGTCTTGGGACTAGCGGGACACAAGATACGCAGTATTTT.

The CDR3 DNA reads TGTGCCAGTAGTATTCGGTACAGGGGGAACTATGGCTACACCTTC. Its protein product is CASSIRYRGNYGYTF. The chain uses TRBV19 and TRBJ1-2, with TRBD1 matching 8 bases. Trimming cost V 3 bases and J 2 bases; bases outside gene matches: 5. The CDR3 is made up of 15 amino acids. The V gene's germline CDR1 is LNHDA and CDR2 SQIVND (reference sequence).

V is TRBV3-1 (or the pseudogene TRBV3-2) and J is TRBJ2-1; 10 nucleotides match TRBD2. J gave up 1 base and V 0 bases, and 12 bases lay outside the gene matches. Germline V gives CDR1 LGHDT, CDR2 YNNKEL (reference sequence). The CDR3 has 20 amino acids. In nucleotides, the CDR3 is TGTGCCAGCAGCCAAGATATTGAACTAGCGGGAACCAGTTCCTACAATGAGCAGTTCTTC. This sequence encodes CASSQDIELAGTSSYNEQFF.

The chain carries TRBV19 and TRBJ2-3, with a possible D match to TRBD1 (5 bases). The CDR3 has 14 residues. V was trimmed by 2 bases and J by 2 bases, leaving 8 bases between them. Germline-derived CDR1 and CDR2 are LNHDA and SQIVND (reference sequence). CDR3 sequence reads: CASSIRQTTDTQYF. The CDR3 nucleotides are TGTGCCAGTAGTATACGACAGACCACAGATACGCAGTATTTT.

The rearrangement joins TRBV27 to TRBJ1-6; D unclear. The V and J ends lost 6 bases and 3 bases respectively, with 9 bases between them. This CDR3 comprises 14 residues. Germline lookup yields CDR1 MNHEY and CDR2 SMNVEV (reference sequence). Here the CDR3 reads CASSRGGYNSPLHF. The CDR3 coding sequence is TGTGCCAGCAGCCGAGGTGGCTATAATTCACCCCTCCACTTT.

In DNA, the CDR3 is TGTGCCAGCAGCCAAGATTTTGACAGGGGTCCCGGGGAGCTGTTTTTT. Translated: CASSQDFDRGPGELFF. The rearrangement links TRBV3-1 (or the pseudogene TRBV3-2) to TRBJ2-2; 8 bases align to TRBD1. The trim removed 0 bases at V and 6 bases at J, leaving 6 bases unmatched. CDR1 is LGHDT and CDR2 is YNNKEL in the germline V gene (reference sequence). The CDR3 loop spans 16 amino acids.

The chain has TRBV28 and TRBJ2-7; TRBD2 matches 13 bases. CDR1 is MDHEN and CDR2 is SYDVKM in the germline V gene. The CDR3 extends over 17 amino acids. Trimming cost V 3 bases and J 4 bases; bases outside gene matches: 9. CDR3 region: CASSFKPGLAGEYEQYF. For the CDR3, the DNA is TGTGCCAGCAGTTTTAAACCAGGACTAGCGGGAGAGTACGAGCAGTACTTC. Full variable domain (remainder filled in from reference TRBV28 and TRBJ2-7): DVKVTQSSRYLVKRTGEKVFLECVQDMDHENMFWYRQDPGLGLRLIYFSYDVKMKEKGDIPEGYSVSREKKERFSLILESASTNQTSMYLCASSFKPGLAGEYEQYFGPGTRLTVT.

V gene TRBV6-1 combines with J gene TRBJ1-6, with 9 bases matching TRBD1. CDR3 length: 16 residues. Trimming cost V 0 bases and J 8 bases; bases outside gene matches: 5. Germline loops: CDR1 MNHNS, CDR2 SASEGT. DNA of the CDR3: TGTGCCAGCAGTGAAGCATGGGACAGGGTACATTCACCCCTCCACTTT. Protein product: CASSEAWDRVHSPLHF.

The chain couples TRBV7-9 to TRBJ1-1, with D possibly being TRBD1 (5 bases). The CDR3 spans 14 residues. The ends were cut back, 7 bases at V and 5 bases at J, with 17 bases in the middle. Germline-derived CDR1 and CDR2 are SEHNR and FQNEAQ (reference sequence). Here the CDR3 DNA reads TGTGCCAGCACCGTGGGGTCAGGGAATACTGAAGCTTTCTTT. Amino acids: CASTVGSGNTEAFF.